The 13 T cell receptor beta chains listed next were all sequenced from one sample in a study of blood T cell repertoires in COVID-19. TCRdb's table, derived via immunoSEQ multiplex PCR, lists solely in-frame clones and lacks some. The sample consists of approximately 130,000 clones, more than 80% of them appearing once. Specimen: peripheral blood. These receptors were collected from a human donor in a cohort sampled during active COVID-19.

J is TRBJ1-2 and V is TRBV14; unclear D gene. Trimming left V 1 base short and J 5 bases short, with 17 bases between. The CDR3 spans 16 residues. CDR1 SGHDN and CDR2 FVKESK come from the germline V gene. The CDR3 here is CASSQVEAPYPYGYTF. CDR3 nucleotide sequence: TGTGCCAGCAGCCAAGTGGAGGCCCCCTACCCATATGGCTACACCTTC.

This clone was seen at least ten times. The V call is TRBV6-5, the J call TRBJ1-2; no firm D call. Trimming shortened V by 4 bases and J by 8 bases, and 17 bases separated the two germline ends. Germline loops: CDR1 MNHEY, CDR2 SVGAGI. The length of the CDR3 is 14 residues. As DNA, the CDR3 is TGTGCCAGCAGTTCCCCCCCGCCCAGCAGGGGCTACACCTTC. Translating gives CASSSPPPSRGYTF.

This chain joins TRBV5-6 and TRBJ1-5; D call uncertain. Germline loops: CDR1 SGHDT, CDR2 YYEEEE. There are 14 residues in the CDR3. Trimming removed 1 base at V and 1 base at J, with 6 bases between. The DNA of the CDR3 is TGTGCCAGCAGCTTGACCAGAAGCAATCAGCCCCAGCATTTT. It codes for CASSLTRSNQPQHF. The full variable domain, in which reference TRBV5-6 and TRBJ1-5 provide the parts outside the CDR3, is DAGVTQSPTHLIKTRGQQVTLRCSPKSGHDTVSWYQQALGQGPQFIFQYYEEEERQRGNFPDRFSGHQFPNYSSELNVNALLLGDSALYLCASSLTRSNQPQHFGDGTRLSIL.

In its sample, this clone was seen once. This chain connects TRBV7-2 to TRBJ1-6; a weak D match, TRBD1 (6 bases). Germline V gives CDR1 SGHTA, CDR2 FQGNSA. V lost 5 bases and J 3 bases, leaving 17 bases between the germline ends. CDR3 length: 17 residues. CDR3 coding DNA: TGTGCCAGCAGCACAAGGGGGAAGACGTTCTATAATTCACCCCTCCACTTT. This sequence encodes CASSTRGKTFYNSPLHF.

The CDR3 sequence: CASSVVGEPTDTQYF. CDR3 in DNA: TGTGCCAGCAGCGTAGTAGGGGAACCCACAGATACGCAGTATTTT. This chain uses TRBV9 with TRBJ2-3, with TRBD1 as a possible D gene (5 bases). V was trimmed by 0 bases and J by 2 bases, leaving 10 bases between them. Germline V gene data show CDR1 as SGDLS and CDR2 as YYNGEE. This CDR3 contains 15 residues. The whole variable domain, remainder taken from reference TRBV9 and TRBJ2-3, is DSGVTQTPKHLITATGQRVTLRCSPRSGDLSVYWYQQSLDQGLQFLIQYYNGEERAKGNILERFSAQQFPDLHSELNLSSLELGDSALYFCASSVVGEPTDTQYFGPGTRLTVL.

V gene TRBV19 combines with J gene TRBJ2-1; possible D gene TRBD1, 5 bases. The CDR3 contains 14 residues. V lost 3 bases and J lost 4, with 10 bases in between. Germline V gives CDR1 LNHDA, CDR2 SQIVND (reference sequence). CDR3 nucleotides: TGTGCCAGTAGTATCCTCCAGGGATACAATGAGCAGTTCTTC. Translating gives CASSILQGYNEQFF.

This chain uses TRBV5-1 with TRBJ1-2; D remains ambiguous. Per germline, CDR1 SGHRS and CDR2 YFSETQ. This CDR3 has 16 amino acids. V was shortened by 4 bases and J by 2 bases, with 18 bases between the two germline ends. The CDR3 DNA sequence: TGCGCCAGCAGCCTTACGACAACGACGACGAACTATGGCTACACCTTC. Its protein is CASSLTTTTTNYGYTF.

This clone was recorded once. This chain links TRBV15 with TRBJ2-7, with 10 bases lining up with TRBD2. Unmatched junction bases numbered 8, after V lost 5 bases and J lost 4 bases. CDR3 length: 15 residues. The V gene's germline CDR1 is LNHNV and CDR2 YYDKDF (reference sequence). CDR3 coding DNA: TGTGCCACCAGCGGTACAGCGGGAGGGCCTTACGAGCAGTACGTC. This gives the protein CATSGTAGGPYEQYV.

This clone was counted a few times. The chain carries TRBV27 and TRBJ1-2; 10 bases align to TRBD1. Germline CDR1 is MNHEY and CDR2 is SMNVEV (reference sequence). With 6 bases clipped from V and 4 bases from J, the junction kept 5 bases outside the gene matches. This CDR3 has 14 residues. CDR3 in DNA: TGTGCCAGCAGGACAGGGGGCTTAGGCTATGGCTACACCTTC. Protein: CASRTGGLGYGYTF.

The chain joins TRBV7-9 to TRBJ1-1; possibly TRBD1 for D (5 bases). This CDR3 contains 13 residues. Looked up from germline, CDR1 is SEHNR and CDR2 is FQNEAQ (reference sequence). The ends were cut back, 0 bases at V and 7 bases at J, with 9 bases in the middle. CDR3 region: CASSLAGGIEAFF. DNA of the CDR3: TGTGCCAGCAGCTTAGCGGGGGGAATTGAAGCTTTCTTT.

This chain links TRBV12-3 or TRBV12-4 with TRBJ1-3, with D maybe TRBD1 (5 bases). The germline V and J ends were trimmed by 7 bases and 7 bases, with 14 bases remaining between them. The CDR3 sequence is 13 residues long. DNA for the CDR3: TGTGCCAGCACCCAGACAGTACAGAACACCATATATTTT. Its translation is CASTQTVQNTIYF.

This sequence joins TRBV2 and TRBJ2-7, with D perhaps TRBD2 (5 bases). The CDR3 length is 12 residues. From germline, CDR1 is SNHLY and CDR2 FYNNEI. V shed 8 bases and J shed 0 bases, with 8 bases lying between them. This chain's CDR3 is CASRRASYEQYF. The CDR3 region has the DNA TGTGCCAGCCGGCGGGCCTCCTACGAGCAGTACTTC.

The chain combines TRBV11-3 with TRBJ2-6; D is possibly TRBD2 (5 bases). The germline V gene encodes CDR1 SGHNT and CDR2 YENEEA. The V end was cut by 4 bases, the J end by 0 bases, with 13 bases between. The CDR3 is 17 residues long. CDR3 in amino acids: CASSSRPGGSGANVLTF. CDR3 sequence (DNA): TGTGCCAGCAGCTCCAGACCCGGAGGCTCTGGGGCCAACGTCCTGACTTTC.